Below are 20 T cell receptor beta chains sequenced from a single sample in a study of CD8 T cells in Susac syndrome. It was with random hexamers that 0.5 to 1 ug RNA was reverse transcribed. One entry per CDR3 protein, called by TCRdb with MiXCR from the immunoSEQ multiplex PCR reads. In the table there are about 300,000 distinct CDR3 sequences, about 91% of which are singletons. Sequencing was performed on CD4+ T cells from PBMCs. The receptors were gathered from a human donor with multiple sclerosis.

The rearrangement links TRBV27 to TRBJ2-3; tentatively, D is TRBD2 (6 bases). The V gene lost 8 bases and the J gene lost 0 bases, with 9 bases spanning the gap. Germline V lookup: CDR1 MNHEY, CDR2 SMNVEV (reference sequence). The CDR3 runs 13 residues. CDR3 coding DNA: TGTGCCAGCCGGGACTTTAGCACAGATACGCAGTATTTT. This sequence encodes CASRDFSTDTQYF.

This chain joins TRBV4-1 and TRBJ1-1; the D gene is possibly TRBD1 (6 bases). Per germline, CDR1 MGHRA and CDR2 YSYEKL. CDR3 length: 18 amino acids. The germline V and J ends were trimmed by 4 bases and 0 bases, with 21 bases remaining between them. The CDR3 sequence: CASSPQRILRDMNTEAFF. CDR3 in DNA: TGCGCCAGCAGCCCCCAACGGATACTCAGGGACATGAACACTGAAGCTTTCTTT.

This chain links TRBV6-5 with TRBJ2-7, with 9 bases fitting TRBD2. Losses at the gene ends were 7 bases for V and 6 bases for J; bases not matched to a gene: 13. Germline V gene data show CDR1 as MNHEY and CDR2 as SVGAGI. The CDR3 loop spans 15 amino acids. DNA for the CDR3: TGTGCCAGCAAGGGGCTAGCGGGGATCCGGGGCGAGCAGTACTTC. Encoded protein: CASKGLAGIRGEQYF.

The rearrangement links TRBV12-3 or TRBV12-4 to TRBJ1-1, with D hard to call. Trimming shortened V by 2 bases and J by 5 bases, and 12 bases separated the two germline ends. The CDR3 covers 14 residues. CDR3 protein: CASSLRESGTEAFF. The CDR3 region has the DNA TGTGCCAGCAGTTTACGGGAAAGTGGGACTGAAGCTTTCTTT.

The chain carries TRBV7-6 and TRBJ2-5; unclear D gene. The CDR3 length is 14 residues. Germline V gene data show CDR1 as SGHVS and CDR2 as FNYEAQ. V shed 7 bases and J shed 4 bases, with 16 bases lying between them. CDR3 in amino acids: CASTSEPGRETQYF. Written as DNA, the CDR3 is TGTGCCAGCACCTCGGAACCCGGCCGAGAGACCCAGTACTTC.

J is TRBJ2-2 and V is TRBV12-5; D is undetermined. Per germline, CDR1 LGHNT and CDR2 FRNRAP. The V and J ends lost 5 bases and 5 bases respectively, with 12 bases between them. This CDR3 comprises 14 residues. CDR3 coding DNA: TGTGCTAGTGGTCCCCGACGACAAACCGGGGAGCTGTTTTTT. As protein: CASGPRRQTGELFF. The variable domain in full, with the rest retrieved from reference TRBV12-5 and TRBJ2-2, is DARVTQTPRHKVTEMGQEVTMRCQPILGHNTVFWYRQTMMQGLELLAYFRNRAPLDDSGMPKDRFSAEMPDATLATLKIQPSEPRDSAVYFCASGPRRQTGELFFGEGSRLTVL.

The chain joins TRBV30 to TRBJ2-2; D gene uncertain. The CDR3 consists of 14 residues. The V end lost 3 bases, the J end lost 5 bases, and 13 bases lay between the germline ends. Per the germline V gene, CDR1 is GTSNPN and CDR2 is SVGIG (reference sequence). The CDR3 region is CAWSPGHATGELFF. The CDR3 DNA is TGTGCCTGGAGCCCGGGCCACGCAACCGGGGAGCTGTTTTTT.

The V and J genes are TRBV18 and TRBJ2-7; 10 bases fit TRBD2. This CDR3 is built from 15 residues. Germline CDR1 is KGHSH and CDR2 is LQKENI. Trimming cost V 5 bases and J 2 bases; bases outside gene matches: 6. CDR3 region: CASSTGLAAPYEQYF. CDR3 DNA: TGTGCCAGCTCAACCGGACTAGCGGCCCCCTACGAGCAGTACTTC.

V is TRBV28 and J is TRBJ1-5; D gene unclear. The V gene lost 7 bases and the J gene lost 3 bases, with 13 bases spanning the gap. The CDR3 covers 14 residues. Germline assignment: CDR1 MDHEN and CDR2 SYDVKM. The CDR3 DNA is TGTGCCAGCAAGAGGGTGGGTATCAATCAGCCCCAGCATTTT. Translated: CASKRVGINQPQHF. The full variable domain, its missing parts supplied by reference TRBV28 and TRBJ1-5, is DVKVTQSSRYLVKRTGEKVFLECVQDMDHENMFWYRQDPGLGLRLIYFSYDVKMKEKGDIPEGYSVSREKKERFSLILESASTNQTSMYLCASKRVGINQPQHFGDGTRLSIL.

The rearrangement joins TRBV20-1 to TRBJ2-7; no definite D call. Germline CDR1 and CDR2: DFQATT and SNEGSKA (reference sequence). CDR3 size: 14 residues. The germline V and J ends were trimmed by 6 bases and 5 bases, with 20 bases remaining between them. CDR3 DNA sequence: TGCAGTGCCACTGACTTCTCGAATGTCAACGAGCAGTACTTC. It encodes CSATDFSNVNEQYF.

CDR3 in DNA: TGTGCCAGCTTCCTACACACTGAAGCTTTCTTT. Translated, it gives CASFLHTEAFF. The chain joins TRBV6-6 to TRBJ1-1; the D is unclear. V was trimmed by 8 bases and J by 3 bases, leaving 7 bases between them. The CDR3 has 11 residues. Germline V gene data show CDR1 as MNHNY and CDR2 as SVGAGI (reference sequence).

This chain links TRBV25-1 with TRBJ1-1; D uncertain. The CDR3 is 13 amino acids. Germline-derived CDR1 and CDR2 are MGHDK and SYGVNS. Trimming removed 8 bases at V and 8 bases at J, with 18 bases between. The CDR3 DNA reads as TGTGCCAGCCGGCCCTCGGGCCGCGACGAAGCTTTCTTT. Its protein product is CASRPSGRDEAFF.

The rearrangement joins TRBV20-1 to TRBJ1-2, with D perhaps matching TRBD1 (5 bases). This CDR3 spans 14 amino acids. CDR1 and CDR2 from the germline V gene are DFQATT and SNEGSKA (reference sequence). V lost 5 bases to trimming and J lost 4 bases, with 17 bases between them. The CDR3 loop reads CSAARDSGAYGYTF. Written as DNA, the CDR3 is TGCAGTGCTGCCCGGGACTCAGGAGCCTATGGCTACACCTTC.

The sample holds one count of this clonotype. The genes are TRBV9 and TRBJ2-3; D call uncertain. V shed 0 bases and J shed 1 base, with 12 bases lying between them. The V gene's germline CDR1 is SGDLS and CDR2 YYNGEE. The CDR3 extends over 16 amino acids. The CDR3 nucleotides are TGTGCCAGCAGCGTAGCAGGACGCCGCGGCACAGATACGCAGTATTTT. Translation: CASSVAGRRGTDTQYF.

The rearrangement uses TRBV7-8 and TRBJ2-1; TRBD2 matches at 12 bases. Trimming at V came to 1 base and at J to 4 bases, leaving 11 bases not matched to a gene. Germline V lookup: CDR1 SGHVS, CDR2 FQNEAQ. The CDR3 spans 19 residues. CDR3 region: CASSLVTSGRPNTYNEQFF. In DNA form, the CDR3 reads TGTGCCAGCAGCTTAGTTACTAGCGGGAGGCCGAATACGTACAATGAGCAGTTCTTC.

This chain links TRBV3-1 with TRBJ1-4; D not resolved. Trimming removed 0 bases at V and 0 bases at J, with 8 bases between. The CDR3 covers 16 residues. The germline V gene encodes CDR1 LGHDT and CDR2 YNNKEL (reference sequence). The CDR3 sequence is CASSQDRIATNEKLFF. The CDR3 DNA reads TGTGCCAGCAGCCAAGACAGAATTGCAACTAATGAAAAACTGTTTTTT.

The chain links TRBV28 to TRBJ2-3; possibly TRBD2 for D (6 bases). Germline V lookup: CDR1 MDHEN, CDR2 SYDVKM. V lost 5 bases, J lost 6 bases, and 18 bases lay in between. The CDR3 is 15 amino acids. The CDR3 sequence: CASSPGTPSRDTQYF. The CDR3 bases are TGTGCCAGCAGTCCCGGGACTCCCAGTCGGGATACGCAGTATTTT.

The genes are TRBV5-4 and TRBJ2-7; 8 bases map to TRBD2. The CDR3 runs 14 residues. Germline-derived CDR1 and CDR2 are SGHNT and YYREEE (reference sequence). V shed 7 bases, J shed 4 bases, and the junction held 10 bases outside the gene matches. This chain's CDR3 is CASSGGAIPYEQYF. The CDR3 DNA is TGTGCCAGCTCGGGAGGGGCGATTCCATACGAGCAGTACTTC.

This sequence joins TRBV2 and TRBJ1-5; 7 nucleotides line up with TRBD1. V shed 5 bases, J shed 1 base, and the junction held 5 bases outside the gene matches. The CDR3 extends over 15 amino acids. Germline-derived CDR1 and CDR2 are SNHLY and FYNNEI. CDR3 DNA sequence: TGTGCCAGCAGTCCAGACAGGGCGAGCAATCAGCCCCAGCATTTT. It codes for CASSPDRASNQPQHF.

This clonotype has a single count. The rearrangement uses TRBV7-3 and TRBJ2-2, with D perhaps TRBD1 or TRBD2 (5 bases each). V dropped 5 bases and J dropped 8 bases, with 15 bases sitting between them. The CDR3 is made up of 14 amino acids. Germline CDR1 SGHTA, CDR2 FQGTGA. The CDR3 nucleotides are TGTGCCAGCAGCCCCTGGAAGGGGAGAGGGGAGCTGTTTTTT. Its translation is CASSPWKGRGELFF.